Sequencing of this T cell receptor beta chain was carried out in a study of technical replicates of blood from a handful of donors. The repertoire was sequenced with immunoSEQ multiplex PCR; TCRdb's copy has only in-frame clones and lacks some. The sample yields some 78,000 clones, 94% seen once. The sequenced sample was T cells isolated from PBMCs. This clonotype was obtained from a human donor in good health.

CDR3 bases: TGTGCCAGTAGTATCCGGGACAGGGGGTTAATTTCGAGCAACTATGGCTACACCTTC. Amino acid sequence: CASSIRDRGLISSNYGYTF. The rearrangement links TRBV19 to TRBJ1-2; 11 bases map to TRBD1. The germline V gene encodes CDR1 LNHDA and CDR2 SQIVND (reference sequence). CDR3 length: 19 amino acids. With V trimmed by 3 bases and J by 2 bases, 14 bases remained unmatched.